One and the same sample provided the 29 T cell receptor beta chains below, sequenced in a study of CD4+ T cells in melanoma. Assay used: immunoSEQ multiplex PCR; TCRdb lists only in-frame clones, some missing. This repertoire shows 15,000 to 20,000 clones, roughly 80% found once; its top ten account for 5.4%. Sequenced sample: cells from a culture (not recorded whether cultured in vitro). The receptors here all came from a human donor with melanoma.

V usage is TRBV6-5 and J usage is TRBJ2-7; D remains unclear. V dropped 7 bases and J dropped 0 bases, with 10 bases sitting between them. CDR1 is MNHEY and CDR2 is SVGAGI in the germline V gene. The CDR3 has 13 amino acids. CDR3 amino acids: CASKGGASYEQYF. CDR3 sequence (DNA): TGTGCCAGCAAGGGCGGAGCCTCCTACGAGCAGTACTTC.

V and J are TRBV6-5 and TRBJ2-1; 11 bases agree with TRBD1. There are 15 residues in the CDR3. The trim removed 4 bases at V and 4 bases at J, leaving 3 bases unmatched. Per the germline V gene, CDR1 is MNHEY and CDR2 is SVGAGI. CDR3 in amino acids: CASSSGTGGYNEQFF. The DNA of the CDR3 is TGTGCCAGCAGTTCCGGGACAGGGGGTTACAATGAGCAGTTCTTC.

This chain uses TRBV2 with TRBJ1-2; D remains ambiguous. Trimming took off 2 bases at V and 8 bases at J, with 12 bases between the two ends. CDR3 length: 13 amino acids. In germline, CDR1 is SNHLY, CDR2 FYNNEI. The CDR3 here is CASSEMQEGGYTF. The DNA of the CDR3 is TGTGCCAGCAGTGAAATGCAGGAAGGCGGCTACACCTTC.

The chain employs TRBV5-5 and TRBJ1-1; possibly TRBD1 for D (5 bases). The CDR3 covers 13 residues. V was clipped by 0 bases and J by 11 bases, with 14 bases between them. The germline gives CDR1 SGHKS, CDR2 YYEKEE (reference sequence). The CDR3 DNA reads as TGTGCCAGCAGCTTGGGAGCCGGGGCAAACGCTTTCTTT. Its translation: CASSLGAGANAFF.

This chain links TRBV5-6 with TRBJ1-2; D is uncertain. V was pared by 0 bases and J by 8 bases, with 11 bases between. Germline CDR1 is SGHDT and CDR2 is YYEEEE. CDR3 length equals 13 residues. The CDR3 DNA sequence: TGTGCCAGCAGCTTGGATGGGAGAGGCGGCTACACCTTC. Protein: CASSLDGRGGYTF.

CDR3 sequence reads: CASSLTGYNEQFF. The CDR3 DNA sequence: TGCGCCAGCAGCTTGACTGGATACAATGAGCAGTTCTTC. V gene TRBV5-1 combines with J gene TRBJ2-1, with D uncertain. The CDR3 spans 13 residues. V dropped 1 base and J dropped 4 bases, with 6 bases sitting between them. CDR1 and CDR2 from the germline V gene are SGHRS and YFSETQ.

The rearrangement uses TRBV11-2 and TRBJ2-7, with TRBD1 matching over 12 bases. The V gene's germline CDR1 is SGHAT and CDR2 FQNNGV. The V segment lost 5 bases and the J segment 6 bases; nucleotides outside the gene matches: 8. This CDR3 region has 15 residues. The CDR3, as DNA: TGTGCCAGCAGCCTTTCCGGGACAGGGGGCCGCGAGCAGTACTTC. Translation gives CASSLSGTGGREQYF.

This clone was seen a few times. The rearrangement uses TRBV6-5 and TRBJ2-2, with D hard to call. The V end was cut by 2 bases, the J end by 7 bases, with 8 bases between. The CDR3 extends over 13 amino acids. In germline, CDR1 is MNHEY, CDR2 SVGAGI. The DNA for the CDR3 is TGTGCCAGCAGTTACGACGGAAACGGGGAGCTGTTTTTT. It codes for CASSYDGNGELFF.

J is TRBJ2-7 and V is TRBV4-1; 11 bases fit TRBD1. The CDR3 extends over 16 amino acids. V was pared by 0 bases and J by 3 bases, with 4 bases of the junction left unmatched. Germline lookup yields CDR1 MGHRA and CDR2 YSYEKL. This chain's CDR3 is CASSQEKGTGGYEQYF. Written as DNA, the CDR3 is TGCGCCAGCAGCCAAGAAAAGGGGACAGGGGGCTACGAGCAGTACTTC.

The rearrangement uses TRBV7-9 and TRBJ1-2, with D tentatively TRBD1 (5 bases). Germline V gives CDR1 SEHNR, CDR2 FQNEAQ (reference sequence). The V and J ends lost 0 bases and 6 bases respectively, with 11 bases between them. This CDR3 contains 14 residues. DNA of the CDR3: TGTGCCAGCAGCTTAGCGTCAGGGAAGAATGGCTACACCTTC. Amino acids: CASSLASGKNGYTF.

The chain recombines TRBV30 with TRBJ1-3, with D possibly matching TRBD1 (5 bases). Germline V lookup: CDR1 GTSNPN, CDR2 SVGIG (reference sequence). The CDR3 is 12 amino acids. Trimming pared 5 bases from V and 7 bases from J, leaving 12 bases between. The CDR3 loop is CAWGTAGNTIYF. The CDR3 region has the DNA TGTGCCTGGGGGACTGCGGGCAACACCATATATTTT.

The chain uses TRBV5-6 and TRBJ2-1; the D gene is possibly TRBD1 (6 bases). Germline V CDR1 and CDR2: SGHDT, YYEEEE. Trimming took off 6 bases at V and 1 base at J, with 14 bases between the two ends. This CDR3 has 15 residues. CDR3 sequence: CASILRQESYNEQFF. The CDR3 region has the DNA TGTGCCAGCATCCTACGACAGGAGTCCTACAATGAGCAGTTCTTC. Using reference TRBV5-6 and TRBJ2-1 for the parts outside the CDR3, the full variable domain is DAGVTQSPTHLIKTRGQQVTLRCSPKSGHDTVSWYQQALGQGPQFIFQYYEEEERQRGNFPDRFSGHQFPNYSSELNVNALLLGDSALYLCASILRQESYNEQFFGPGTRLTVL.

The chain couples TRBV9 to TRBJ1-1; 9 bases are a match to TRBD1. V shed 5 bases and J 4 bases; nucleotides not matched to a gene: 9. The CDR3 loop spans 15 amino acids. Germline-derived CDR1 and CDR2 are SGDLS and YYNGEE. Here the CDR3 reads CASRPTGGQSTEAFF. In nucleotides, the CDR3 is TGTGCCAGCAGGCCAACAGGGGGCCAGAGCACTGAAGCTTTCTTT.

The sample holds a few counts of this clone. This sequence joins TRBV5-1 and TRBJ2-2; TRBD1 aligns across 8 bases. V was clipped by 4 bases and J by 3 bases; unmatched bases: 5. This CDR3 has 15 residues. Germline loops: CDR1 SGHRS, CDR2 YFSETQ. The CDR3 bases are TGCGCCAGCAGCGCAACAGGGGGGCACACCGGGGAGCTGTTTTTT. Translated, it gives CASSATGGHTGELFF.

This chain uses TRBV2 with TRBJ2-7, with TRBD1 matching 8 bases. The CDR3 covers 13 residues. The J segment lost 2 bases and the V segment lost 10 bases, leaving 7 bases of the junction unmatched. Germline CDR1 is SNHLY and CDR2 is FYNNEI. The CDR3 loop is CATLGTGTYEQYF. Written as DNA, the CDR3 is TGTGCCACCCTGGGGACAGGCACCTACGAGCAGTACTTC. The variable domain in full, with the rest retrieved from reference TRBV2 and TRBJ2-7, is EPEVTQTPSHQVTQMGQEVILRCVPISNHLYFYWYRQILGQKVEFLVSFYNNEISEKSEIFDDQFSVERPDGSNFTLKIRSTKLEDSAMYFCATLGTGTYEQYFGPGTRLTVT.

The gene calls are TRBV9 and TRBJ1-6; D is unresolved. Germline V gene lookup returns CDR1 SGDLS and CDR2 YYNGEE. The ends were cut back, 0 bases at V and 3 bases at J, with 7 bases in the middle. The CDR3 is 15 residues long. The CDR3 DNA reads TGTGCCAGCAGCGTAGTGCCGAACTATAATTCACCCCTCCACTTT. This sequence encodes CASSVVPNYNSPLHF.

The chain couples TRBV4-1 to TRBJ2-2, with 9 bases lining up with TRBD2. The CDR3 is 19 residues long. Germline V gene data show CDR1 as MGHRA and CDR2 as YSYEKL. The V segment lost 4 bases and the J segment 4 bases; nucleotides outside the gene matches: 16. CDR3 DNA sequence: TGCGCCAGCAGCCCCAAGGTCCAGCGGGGGGTTCGCGGCACCGGGGAGCTGTTTTTT. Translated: CASSPKVQRGVRGTGELFF.

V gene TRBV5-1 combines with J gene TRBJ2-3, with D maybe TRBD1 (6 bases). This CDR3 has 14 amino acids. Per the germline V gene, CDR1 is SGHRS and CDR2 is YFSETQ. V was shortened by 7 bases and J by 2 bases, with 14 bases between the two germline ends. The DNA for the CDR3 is TGCGCCAGCTCACAGGGTACCACCACAGATACGCAGTATTTT. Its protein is CASSQGTTTDTQYF. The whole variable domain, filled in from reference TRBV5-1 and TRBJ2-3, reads KAGVTQTPRYLIKTRGQQVTLSCSPISGHRSVSWYQQTPGQGLQFLFEYFSETQRNKGNFPGRFSGRQFSNSRSEMNVSTLELGDSALYLCASSQGTTTDTQYFGPGTRLTVL.

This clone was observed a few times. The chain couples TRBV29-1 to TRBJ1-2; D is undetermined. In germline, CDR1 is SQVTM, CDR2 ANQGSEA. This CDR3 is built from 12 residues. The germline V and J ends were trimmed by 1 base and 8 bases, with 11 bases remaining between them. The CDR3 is CSVEGGGLGYTF. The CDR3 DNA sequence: TGCAGCGTTGAAGGCGGAGGGTTAGGCTACACCTTC.

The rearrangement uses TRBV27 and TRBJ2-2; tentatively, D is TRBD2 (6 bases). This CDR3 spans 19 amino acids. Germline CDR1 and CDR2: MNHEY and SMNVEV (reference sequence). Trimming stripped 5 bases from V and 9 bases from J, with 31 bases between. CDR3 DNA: TGTGCCAGCAGTCGAGAGACTTACATGACGCGGAGGGCCGCGAGGGAGCTGTTTTTT. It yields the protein CASSRETYMTRRAARELFF.

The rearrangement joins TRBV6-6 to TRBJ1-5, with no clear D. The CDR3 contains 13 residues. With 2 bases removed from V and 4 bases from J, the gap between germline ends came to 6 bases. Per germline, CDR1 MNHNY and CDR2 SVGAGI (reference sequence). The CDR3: CASSYRQNQPQHF. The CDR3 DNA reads TGTGCCAGCAGTTACCGTCAGAATCAGCCCCAGCATTTT.

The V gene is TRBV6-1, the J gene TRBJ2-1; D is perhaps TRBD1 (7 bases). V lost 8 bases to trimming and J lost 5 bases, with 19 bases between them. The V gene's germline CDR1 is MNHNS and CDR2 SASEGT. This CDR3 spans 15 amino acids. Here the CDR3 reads CASGGPGGRHNEQFF. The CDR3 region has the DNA TGTGCCAGCGGGGGGCCAGGGGGGAGACACAATGAGCAGTTCTTC.

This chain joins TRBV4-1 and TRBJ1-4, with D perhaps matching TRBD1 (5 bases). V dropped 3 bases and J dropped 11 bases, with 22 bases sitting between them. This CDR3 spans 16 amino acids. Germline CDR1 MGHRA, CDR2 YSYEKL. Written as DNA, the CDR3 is TGCGCCAGCAGCCAGTCGGACAACACCCTCCGGGGGAAACTGTTTTTT. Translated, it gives CASSQSDNTLRGKLFF.

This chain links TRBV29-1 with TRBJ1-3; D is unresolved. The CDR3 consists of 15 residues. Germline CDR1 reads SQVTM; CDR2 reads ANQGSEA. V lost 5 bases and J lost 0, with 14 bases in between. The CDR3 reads CSVREPGPSGNTIYF. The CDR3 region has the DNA TGCAGCGTTAGAGAACCGGGCCCCTCTGGAAACACCATATATTTT.

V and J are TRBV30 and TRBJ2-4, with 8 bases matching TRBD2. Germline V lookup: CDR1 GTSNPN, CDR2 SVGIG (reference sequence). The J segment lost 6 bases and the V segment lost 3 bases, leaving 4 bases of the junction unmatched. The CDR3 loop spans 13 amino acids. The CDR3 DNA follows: TGTGCCTGGAGCGGGGGGGGCGCAAACATTCAGTACTTC. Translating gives CAWSGGGANIQYF.

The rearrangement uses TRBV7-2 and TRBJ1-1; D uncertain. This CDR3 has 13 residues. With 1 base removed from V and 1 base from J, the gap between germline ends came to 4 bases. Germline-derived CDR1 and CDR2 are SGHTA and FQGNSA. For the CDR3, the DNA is TGTGCCAGCAGCTTAGATCCGAACACTGAAGCTTTCTTT. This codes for CASSLDPNTEAFF.

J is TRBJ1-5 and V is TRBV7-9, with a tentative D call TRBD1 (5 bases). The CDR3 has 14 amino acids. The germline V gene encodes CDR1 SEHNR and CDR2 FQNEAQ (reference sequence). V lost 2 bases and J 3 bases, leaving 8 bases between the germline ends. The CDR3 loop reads CASSLWGDNQPQHF. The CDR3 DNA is TGTGCCAGCAGCTTATGGGGGGACAATCAGCCCCAGCATTTT.

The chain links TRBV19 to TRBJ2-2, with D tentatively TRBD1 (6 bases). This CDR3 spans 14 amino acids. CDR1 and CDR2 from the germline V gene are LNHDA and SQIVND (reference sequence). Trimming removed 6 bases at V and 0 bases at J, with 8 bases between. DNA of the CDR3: TGTGCCAGTAGGGACAGTTCGAACACCGGGGAGCTGTTTTTT. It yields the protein CASRDSSNTGELFF.

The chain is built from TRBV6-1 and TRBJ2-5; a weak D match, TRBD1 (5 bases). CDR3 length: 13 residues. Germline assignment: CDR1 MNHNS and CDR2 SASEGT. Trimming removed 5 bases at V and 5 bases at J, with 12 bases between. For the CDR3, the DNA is TGTGCCAGCAGTCAATCAGGGCACGAGACCCAGTACTTC. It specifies CASSQSGHETQYF.